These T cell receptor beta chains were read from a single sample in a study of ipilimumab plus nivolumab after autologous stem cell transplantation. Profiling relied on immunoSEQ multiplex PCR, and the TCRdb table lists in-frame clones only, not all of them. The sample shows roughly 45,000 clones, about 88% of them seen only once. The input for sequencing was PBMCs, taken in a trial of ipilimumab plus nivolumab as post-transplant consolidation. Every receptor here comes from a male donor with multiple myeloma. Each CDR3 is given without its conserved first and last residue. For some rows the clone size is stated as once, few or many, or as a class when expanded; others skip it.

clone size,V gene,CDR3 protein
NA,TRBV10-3,AISESDIGTQY
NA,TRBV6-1,AGGTGVSNTGELF
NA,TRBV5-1,ASSFRRGGDTQY
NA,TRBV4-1,ASSQVHRFRLRGQY
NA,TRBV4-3,ASSQKGLGEQY
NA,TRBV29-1,SIAEVSGGNEQY
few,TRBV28,ASRVGNYGYT
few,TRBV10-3,AISEGGQLTYNEQF
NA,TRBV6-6,ASGPQGGTEAF
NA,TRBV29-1,SVGAGPNYGYT
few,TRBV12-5,ARGQVAGPHTEAF
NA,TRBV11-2,ASSLDHSPGGDGYT
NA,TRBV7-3,ASSSGNYNEQF
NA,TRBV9,ASGTGQGTGEQY
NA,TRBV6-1,ASSESNYEQY
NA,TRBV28,ASSPRTSGFTDTQY
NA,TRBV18,ASSPKSTSYEQY
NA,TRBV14,ASSQTRRGPYNEQF
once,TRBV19,ASSIVTGSRNTEAF
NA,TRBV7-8,ASSSRLSRPSGTEAF
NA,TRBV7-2,ASRDLGQNTEAF
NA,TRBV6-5,ASSYSGYNQPQH
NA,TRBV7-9,ASSLVGGPSGSRGGELF
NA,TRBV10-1,ASSPTSGSYNEQF
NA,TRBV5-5,ASSLAGGDTQY
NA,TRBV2,ASSVGSGNTIY
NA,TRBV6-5,ASALTGGSTDTQY
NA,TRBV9,ASSVASGLRFGYGYT